The 17 T cell receptor beta chains presented below share a single source sample, sequenced in a study of patients and donors after allogeneic stem cell transplantation. MiXCR, run by TCRdb on the RT-PCR reads, gives a single entry per CDR3 protein. The data show 150,000 to 200,000 distinct CDR3 sequences, 35% to 50% seen once. Sequencing used blood, either unsorted or a sorted T cell fraction (not recorded which). Receptor source: a human donor who was either an allogeneic HSCT recipient or a stem cell or donor lymphocyte infusion donor (not recorded which). It is not recorded whose cells these are; they may come from a transplant donor.

V is TRBV30 and J is TRBJ1-3; D is uncertain. This CDR3 has 13 residues. From germline, CDR1 is GTSNPN and CDR2 SVGIG (reference sequence). The ends were cut back, 5 bases at V and 0 bases at J, with 8 bases in the middle. The CDR3 bases are TGTGCCTGGGACAAGAGCTCTGGAAACACCATATATTTT. Translating gives CAWDKSSGNTIYF.

A few counts support this clonotype. The gene calls are TRBV9 and TRBJ2-7; 10 bases fit TRBD2. The germline V gene has CDR1 SGDLS and CDR2 YYNGEE. The length of the CDR3 is 15 residues. With 4 bases clipped from V and 2 bases from J, the junction kept 6 bases outside the gene matches. CDR3: CASSFGTSATYEQYF. CDR3 DNA sequence: TGTGCCAGCAGCTTTGGGACTAGCGCTACCTACGAGCAGTACTTC. The full variable domain, in which reference TRBV9 and TRBJ2-7 provide the parts outside the CDR3, is DSGVTQTPKHLITATGQRVTLRCSPRSGDLSVYWYQQSLDQGLQFLIQYYNGEERAKGNILERFSAQQFPDLHSELNLSSLELGDSALYFCASSFGTSATYEQYFGPGTRLTVT.

V is TRBV7-6 and J is TRBJ2-7, with 10 bases fitting TRBD2. V was clipped by 1 base and J by 1 base; unmatched bases: 7. The germline V gene has CDR1 SGHVS and CDR2 FNYEAQ. This CDR3 region has 17 residues. The CDR3 DNA reads TGTGCCAGCAGCTTAGGACTGAGCGGGAGGGGATCCTACGAGCAGTACTTC. Translation: CASSLGLSGRGSYEQYF.

This clonotype was recorded a few times. The chain combines TRBV6-2 or TRBV6-3 with TRBJ2-2, with D hard to call. V was clipped by 4 bases and J by 2 bases, with 11 bases between them. This CDR3 region has 15 residues. The V gene's germline CDR1 is MNHEY and CDR2 SVGEGT. The CDR3 reads CASSFPLYNTGELFF. In DNA, the CDR3 is TGTGCCAGCAGTTTTCCCCTCTATAACACCGGGGAGCTGTTTTTT.

This clonotype was counted between two and nine times. The genes are TRBV28 and TRBJ1-3, with a weak D call TRBD1 (5 bases). V was pared by 6 bases and J by 0 bases, with 12 bases between. Germline V gene lookup returns CDR1 MDHEN and CDR2 SYDVKM. The CDR3 totals 15 residues. CDR3 sequence (DNA): TGTGCCAGCAGAGACAGCTTAAACTCTGGAAACACCATATATTTT. Its protein is CASRDSLNSGNTIYF.

This chain links TRBV2 with TRBJ1-1; D not certain. V lost 5 bases, J lost 3 bases, and 10 bases lay in between. The germline gives CDR1 SNHLY, CDR2 FYNNEI. The CDR3 has 13 residues. The CDR3 spells CASSRAPDTEAFF. The CDR3 region has the DNA TGTGCCAGCAGTCGGGCGCCGGACACTGAAGCTTTCTTT. Based on the CDR3 plus reference TRBV2 and TRBJ1-1, the full variable domain is EPEVTQTPSHQVTQMGQEVILRCVPISNHLYFYWYRQILGQKVEFLVSFYNNEISEKSEIFDDQFSVERPDGSNFTLKIRSTKLEDSAMYFCASSRAPDTEAFFGQGTRLTVV.

This clonotype has a handful of counts. V is TRBV5-8 and J is TRBJ2-7; the match to TRBD1 covers 9 bases. This CDR3 has 15 residues. V lost 0 bases to trimming and J lost 6 bases; unmatched junction nucleotides: 7. Per germline, CDR1 SGHTS and CDR2 YDEGEE. The CDR3 protein is CASSLGGTGSSEQYF. In DNA, the CDR3 is TGTGCCAGCAGCTTGGGGGGGACAGGGAGCTCCGAGCAGTACTTC.

The V call is TRBV5-1, the J call TRBJ2-5; D gene unclear. Per the germline V gene, CDR1 is SGHRS and CDR2 is YFSETQ. The germline V and J ends were trimmed by 0 bases and 1 base, with 7 bases remaining between them. This CDR3 is built from 14 residues. In DNA form, the CDR3 reads TGCGCCAGCAGCTTGGTCGGCAGCCAAGAGACCCAGTACTTC. Its protein product is CASSLVGSQETQYF.

The chain links TRBV27 to TRBJ1-5, with 12 bases matching TRBD1. V shed 5 bases, J shed 1 base, and the junction held 6 bases outside the gene matches. The CDR3 has 17 amino acids. CDR1 MNHEY and CDR2 SMNVEV come from the germline V gene (reference sequence). CDR3 in amino acids: CASSLTGTGGSNQPQHF. The CDR3 DNA reads as TGTGCCAGCAGTCTAACCGGGACAGGGGGCAGCAATCAGCCCCAGCATTTT.

This chain connects TRBV7-8 to TRBJ1-6; 7 nucleotides align to TRBD1. Germline lookup yields CDR1 SGHVS and CDR2 FQNEAQ. With V trimmed by 1 base and J by 9 bases, 3 bases remained unmatched. The CDR3 spans 14 residues. The CDR3 sequence: CASSLDRGSSPLHF. CDR3 sequence (DNA): TGTGCCAGCAGCTTAGACAGGGGTAGTTCACCCCTCCACTTT.

The V and J genes are TRBV19 and TRBJ1-5, with unresolved D. Germline CDR1 LNHDA, CDR2 SQIVND (reference sequence). V was trimmed by 7 bases and J by 0 bases, leaving 13 bases between them. This CDR3 contains 15 residues. The CDR3, as DNA: TGTGCCAGTATCGATTGGGAGAATAGCAATCAGCCCCAGCATTTT. Translated: CASIDWENSNQPQHF.

This sequence joins TRBV25-1 and TRBJ1-1; D unclear. V lost 7 bases and J lost 0, with 18 bases in between. CDR3 length: 16 amino acids. Germline V gene lookup returns CDR1 MGHDK and CDR2 SYGVNS. The CDR3 loop is CASTRPGGGVNTEAFF. Here the CDR3 DNA reads TGTGCCAGCACCCGACCAGGAGGAGGCGTGAACACTGAAGCTTTCTTT.

The chain's CDR3 is CASSPDWSNYGYTF. The CDR3 DNA follows: TGTGCCAGCAGTCCGGACTGGAGTAACTATGGCTACACCTTC. The genes are TRBV28 and TRBJ1-2; D remains ambiguous. The CDR3 runs 14 residues. Deletions cut 5 bases from V and 1 base from J, with 11 bases between. Germline V gene sequence: CDR1 MDHEN, CDR2 SYDVKM.

This clonotype was found a few times. This rearrangement joins TRBV7-9 to TRBJ1-1, with D unclear. CDR1 and CDR2 (germline): SEHNR, FQNEAQ (reference sequence). The length of the CDR3 is 17 residues. Trimming left V 5 bases short and J 1 base short, with 20 bases between. CDR3 bases: TGTGCCAGCAGCCCCCCAATTGGCCTACCACAGAACACTGAAGCTTTCTTT. Translation gives CASSPPIGLPQNTEAFF. Full variable domain (missing parts from reference TRBV7-9 and TRBJ1-1): DTGVSQNPRHKITKRGQNVTFRCDPISEHNRLYWYRQTLGQGPEFLTYFQNEAQLEKSRLLSDRFSAERPKGSFSTLEIQRTEQGDSAMYLCASSPPIGLPQNTEAFFGQGTRLTVV.

This clonotype was observed a few times. The chain joins TRBV28 to TRBJ2-7; D unresolved. CDR1 is MDHEN and CDR2 is SYDVKM in the germline V gene. This CDR3 has 13 residues. Deletions cut 1 base from V and 2 bases from J, with 6 bases between. The DNA for the CDR3 is TGTGCCAGCAGTTTATTAGGGACCTACGAGCAGTACTTC. It is translated as CASSLLGTYEQYF.

The rearrangement joins TRBV28 to TRBJ2-1, with 7 bases identical to TRBD2. Trimming at V came to 7 bases and at J to 3 bases, leaving 6 bases not matched to a gene. The CDR3 contains 14 residues. Germline CDR1 MDHEN, CDR2 SYDVKM. The CDR3 protein is CASTWGGSYNEQFF. The CDR3 DNA reads as TGTGCCAGCACCTGGGGCGGGAGCTACAATGAGCAGTTCTTC.

This sequence joins TRBV27 and TRBJ2-7; TRBD2 matches at 9 bases. Germline assignment: CDR1 MNHEY and CDR2 SMNVEV (reference sequence). The junction had 2 bases not matched to a gene; V was cut back by 3 bases and J by 2 bases. This CDR3 is 14 amino acids long. This CDR3 is CASSFAGGPYEQYF. CDR3 coding DNA: TGTGCCAGCAGTTTTGCGGGAGGGCCCTACGAGCAGTACTTC.